This T cell receptor beta chain stems from a study of cytomegalovirus exposure and HLA in healthy donors. Study-level findings and limits: A few CMV-associated chains were confirmed in vitro to be specific for CMV antigens. Among CMV-associated TCR beta chains, most appeared HLA-restricted in a later analysis. Fewer N-insertions (relative to the approximately 700-donor mean) were reportedly seen in an Asian-associated ancestry cluster in a later analysis.

Primers included in the PCR were 60 Vbeta and 13 Jbeta primers. Repertoires were generated with immunoSEQ multiplex PCR, while TCRdb's copy carries only in-frame clones and drops some. The data hold some 170,000 clones, with around 76% observed a single time. With regard to this clone: What it binds is unknown.

The TCR originated in a girl between 5 and 17 years old in good health and CMV-seropositive. Sequencing input: PBMCs.

The chain's CDR3 is CASSQGGGTTPVGDTQYF. In DNA form, the CDR3 reads TGCGCCAGCAGCCAGGGCGGAGGTACGACCCCCGTTGGGGATACGCAGTATTTT. The chain has TRBV4-3 and TRBJ2-3, with a possible D match to TRBD2 (5 bases). V gave up 3 bases and J gave up 6 bases, with 25 bases separating them. This CDR3 comprises 18 residues. Per germline, CDR1 LGHNA and CDR2 YSLEER.